The present T cell receptor (beta chain) was sequenced within a study of T-cell reconstitution after alpha-beta-depleted transplantation in children. Study results and caveats: T-cell counts and diversity at one year following transplant were attributed mainly to newly produced T cells. Expanded graft clones numbering several hundred reportedly gave rise to alpha-beta T cells about two months after transplant.

With regard to this clonotype: The antigen is not known.

V lost 4 bases and J 0 bases, leaving 15 bases between the germline ends. This CDR3 contains 16 residues. Germline lookup yields CDR1 SGHRS and CDR2 YFSETQ. A TCRbeta library incorporating unique molecular identifiers was prepared. TCRdb re-derived calls from the PCR reads in MiXCR, one entry per CDR3 protein. This sample carries around 960,000 distinct CDR3 sequences, 25% to 35% of them seen once, and the ten largest clones take about 28%. This chain links TRBV5-1 with TRBJ2-3; maybe TRBD1 (5 bases). Sequences were derived from PBMCs, mostly from graft donor cells, sampled 360 days after TCRalphabeta/CD19-depleted stem cell transplant. The clonotype was recovered from a boy in the first two years of life who had a stem cell transplant for SCID, so the T cells may come from the graft donor. This CDR3 is CASSLQGYPSTDTQYF. The DNA for the CDR3 is TGCGCCAGCAGCCTGCAGGGATACCCTAGCACAGATACGCAGTATTTT.